This TCR beta chain was retrieved from a study of a mutant IDH1 vaccine in newly diagnosed glioma. Looking at the study overall: Vaccination started 4-6 weeks after radiotherapy alone, or with temozolomide cycles. Antecedent treatment encompassed radiotherapy, temozolomide, or their combination; the majority received both. General study points: Pseudoprogression appeared independent of alterations in top peripheral clonotypes.

As concerns this clone: Its matching antigen is unknown.

Measured with immunoSEQ multiplex PCR; TCRdb has only the in-frame clones, and not every one. The data hold roughly 57,000 clones, with around nine tenths observed a single time. This sample's time point: week 11, during vaccination. Alongside topical imiquimod, each dose of vaccine comprised 300 ug of mutant IDH1 20-mer peptide. Between the trimmed V and J ends, which lost 5 bases and 0 bases, there was a span of 13 bases. The germline gives CDR1 SNHLY, CDR2 FYNNEI. CDR3 length equals 15 residues. The sequencing here drew on PBMCs, taken from a glioma patient whose treatment included an IDH1 peptide vaccine. The chain carries TRBV2 and TRBJ1-2; D not certain. This TCR was recovered from a man between 35 and 55 years old with glioma. This CDR3 is CASSYSQETNYGYTF. DNA for the CDR3: TGTGCCAGCAGTTACTCTCAAGAGACTAACTATGGCTACACCTTC. Combining the CDR3 with reference TRBV2 and TRBJ1-2 gives the whole variable domain EPEVTQTPSHQVTQMGQEVILRCVPISNHLYFYWYRQILGQKVEFLVSFYNNEISEKSEIFDDQFSVERPDGSNFTLKIRSTKLEDSAMYFCASSYSQETNYGYTFGSGTRLTVV.